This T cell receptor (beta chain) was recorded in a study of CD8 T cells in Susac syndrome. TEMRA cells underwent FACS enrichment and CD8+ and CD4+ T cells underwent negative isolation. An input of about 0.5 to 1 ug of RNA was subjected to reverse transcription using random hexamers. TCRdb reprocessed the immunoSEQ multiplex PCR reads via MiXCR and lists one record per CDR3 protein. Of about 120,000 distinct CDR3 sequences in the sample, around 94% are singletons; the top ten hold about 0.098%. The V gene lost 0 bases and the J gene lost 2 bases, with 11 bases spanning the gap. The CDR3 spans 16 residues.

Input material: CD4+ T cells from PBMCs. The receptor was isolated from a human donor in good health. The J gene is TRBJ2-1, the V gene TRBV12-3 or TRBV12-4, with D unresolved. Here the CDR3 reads CASSLAPENTYNEQFF. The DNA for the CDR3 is TGTGCCAGCAGTTTAGCCCCAGAGAATACCTACAATGAGCAGTTCTTC.